This is a list of T cell receptor beta chains from one sample in a study of cytomegalovirus exposure and HLA in healthy donors. Clones were sequenced by immunoSEQ multiplex PCR, and TCRdb holds only the in-frame ones, with some missing. Here the sample spans around 140,000 clones, around four fifths being singletons. Sequencing used PBMCs. Receptor source: a woman aged 40 to 55 in good health and CMV-seronegative. CDR3s include the opening cysteine and the closing phenylalanine or tryptophan. The D gene is left open where the match is weak. Only some rows state a clone size, as once, few, many or a class for expanded clones.

>.|14|TRBD1|TRBJ1-6|TRBV2
TGTGCCAGCAGTGATACAGGGGGTTGGTCACCCCTCCACTTT
CASSDTGGWSPLHF
>.|14|.|TRBJ1-6|TRBV28
TGTGCCAGCAATCTAAGCCGGGTTATTTCACCCCTCCACTTT
CASNLSRVISPLHF
>.|17|TRBD2|TRBJ2-3|TRBV2
TGTGCCAGCACTAATAGGGGGCTAGCGGGGGACCCAGGTGGGCCGTATTTT
CASTNRGLAGDPGGPYF
>.|15|.|TRBJ2-1|TRBV6-5
TGTGCCAGCAGTTACTCGGGCCCGGCCTACAATGAGCAGTTCTTC
CASSYSGPAYNEQFF
>.|14|TRBD1|TRBJ1-6|TRBV4-1
TGCGCCAGCAGCCAACCATGGGACAGCGGTTCCCTCCACTTT
CASSQPWDSGSLHF
>.|14|.|TRBJ2-7|TRBV28
TGTGCCAGCAGTTTTGCAGGAGGAAACTACGAGCAGTACTTC
CASSFAGGNYEQYF
>.|15|TRBD2|TRBJ2-1|TRBV19
TGTGCCAGTAGTAAGGGACTAGCGGGGGGCCATGAGCAGTTCTTC
CASSKGLAGGHEQFF
>.|15|TRBD2|TRBJ2-1|TRBV9
TGTGCCAGCAGCGGGACTAGCGGGGGGTACAATGAGCAGTTCTTC
CASSGTSGGYNEQFF
>few|14|TRBD1|TRBJ1-1|TRBV6-5
TGTGCCAGCAGTTACTGGGACAGGGCCACTGAAGCTTTCTTT
CASSYWDRATEAFF
>once|16|.|TRBJ2-6|TRBV7-9
TGTGCCAGCAGCCCATACTGGAGGGCTGGGGCCAACGTCCTGACTTTC
CASSPYWRAGANVLTF
>.|17|TRBD2|TRBJ2-3|TRBV10-1
TGCGCCAGCAGTGAGTCGATTGGCGGGGGGGCCTCGGATACGCAGTATTTT
CASSESIGGGASDTQYF
>.|16|.|TRBJ2-1|TRBV11-2
TGTGCCAGCAGCTATGGGCCACTTCCCCCCGCCAATGAGCAGTTCTTC
CASSYGPLPPANEQFF
>.|14|TRBD1|TRBJ1-1|TRBV9
TGTGCCAGCAGCGTTACAGGGGTGAACACTGAAGCTTTCTTT
CASSVTGVNTEAFF
>.|12|.|TRBJ2-7|TRBV6-5
TGTGCCAGCAGATCTACAGGGTACGAGCAGTACTTC
CASRSTGYEQYF
>once|14|.|TRBJ1-3|TRBV5-1
TGCGCCAGCAGCCCCGAGTACTCTGGAAACACCATATATTTT
CASSPEYSGNTIYF
>.|13|.|TRBJ1-1|TRBV11-2
TGTGCCAGCAGCCTTACAGGCAGCGCTGAAGCTTTCTTT
CASSLTGSAEAFF
>.|12|.|TRBJ1-1|TRBV5-1
TGCGCCAGCAGCCTCCCGAACACTGAAGCTTTCTTT
CASSLPNTEAFF
>.|14|.|TRBJ2-1|TRBV5-1
TGCGCCAGCAGCGCCGAGATCTCCTACAATGAGCAGTTCTTC
CASSAEISYNEQFF
>.|14|.|TRBJ1-2|TRBV4-2
TGTGCCAGCAGCCAAGAGGGACAACCTTATGGCTACACCTTC
CASSQEGQPYGYTF
>.|16|TRBD1|TRBJ1-6|TRBV4-3
TGCGCCAGCAGCCACGGGCGGGGACAGAATAATTCACCCCTCCACTTT
CASSHGRGQNNSPLHF
>.|14|.|TRBJ1-2|TRBV29-1
TGCAGCGTTGAAGTGTCAGGGCGGCTCTATGGCTACACCTTC
CSVEVSGRLYGYTF
>.|14|.|TRBJ2-5|TRBV18
TGTGCCAGCTCACACTTTATAGCTCAAGAGACCCAGTACTTC
CASSHFIAQETQYF
>once|16|TRBD1|TRBJ1-2|TRBV5-4
TGTGCCAGCAGCTCTGAGACAGGGGGAGCTAACTATGGCTACACCTTC
CASSSETGGANYGYTF
>few|16|TRBD1|TRBJ1-4|TRBV15
TGTGCCACCAGCAGAGATATCGACAGGGCTATTGAAAAACTGTTTTTT
CATSRDIDRAIEKLFF
>.|14|TRBD1|TRBJ1-4|TRBV7-7
TGTGCCAGCAGCTCTGGGACAGGGGACGAAAAACTGTTTTTT
CASSSGTGDEKLFF
>.|15|.|TRBJ1-1|TRBV12-5
TGTGCTAGTGCCAAACTCCGGGACTACCACGGTGAAGCTTTCTTT
CASAKLRDYHGEAFF
>.|13|.|TRBJ1-1|TRBV7-2
TGTGCCAGCAGCTTACTACAGGACACTGAAGCTTTCTTT
CASSLLQDTEAFF
>.|14|.|TRBJ1-1|TRBV6-1
TGTGCCAGCAGTTTCCTAAGGGAGGGGACTGAAGCTTTCTTT
CASSFLREGTEAFF
>.|16|TRBD1|TRBJ2-5|TRBV5-1
TGCGCCAGCAGCTTGGGTGACAGGGTCCTCGTAGAGACCCAGTACTTC
CASSLGDRVLVETQYF
>.|12|.|TRBJ2-7|TRBV28
TGTGCCACACGGACACCCTACGACGAGCAGTACTTC
CATRTPYDEQYF
>.|16|.|TRBJ2-7|TRBV6-6
TGTGCCAGCACACCCCGAGGACAGACGAGCTCCTACGAGCAGTACTTC
CASTPRGQTSSYEQYF
>once|13|.|TRBJ1-2|TRBV29-1
TGCAGCGTCACAAATCGGGCTAACTATGGCTACACCTTC
CSVTNRANYGYTF
>once|13|.|TRBJ1-2|TRBV18
TGTGCCAGCTCGACGACAGAAAACTATGGCTACACCTTC
CASSTTENYGYTF